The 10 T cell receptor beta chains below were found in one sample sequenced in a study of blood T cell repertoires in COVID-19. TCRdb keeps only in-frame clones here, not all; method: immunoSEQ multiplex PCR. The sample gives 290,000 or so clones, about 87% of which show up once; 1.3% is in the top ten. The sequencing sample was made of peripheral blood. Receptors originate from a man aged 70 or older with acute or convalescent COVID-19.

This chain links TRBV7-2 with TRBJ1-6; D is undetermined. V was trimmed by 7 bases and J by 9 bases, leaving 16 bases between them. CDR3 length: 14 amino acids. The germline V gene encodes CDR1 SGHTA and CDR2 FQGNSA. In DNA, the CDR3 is TGTGCCAGCACACAACCGGGGTCAGGTTCACCCCTCCACTTT. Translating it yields CASTQPGSGSPLHF.

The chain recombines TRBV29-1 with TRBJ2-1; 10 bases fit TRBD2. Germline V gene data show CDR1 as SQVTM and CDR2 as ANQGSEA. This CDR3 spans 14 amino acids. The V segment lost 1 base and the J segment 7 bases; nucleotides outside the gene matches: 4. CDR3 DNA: TGCAGCGTTGAAGCTAGCGGGAGTACGAATGAGCAGTTCTTC. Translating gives CSVEASGSTNEQFF.

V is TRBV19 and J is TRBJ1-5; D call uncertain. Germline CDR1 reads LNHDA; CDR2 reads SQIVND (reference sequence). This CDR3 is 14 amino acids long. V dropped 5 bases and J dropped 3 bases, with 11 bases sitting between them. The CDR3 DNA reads TGTGCCAGTAGTCTTGCGAGGGACAATCAGCCCCAGCATTTT. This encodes CASSLARDNQPQHF.

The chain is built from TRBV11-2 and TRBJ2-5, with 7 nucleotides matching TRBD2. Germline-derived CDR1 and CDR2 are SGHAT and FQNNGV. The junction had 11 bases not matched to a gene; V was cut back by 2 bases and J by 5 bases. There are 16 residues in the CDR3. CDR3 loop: CASSLRFAAGEETQYF. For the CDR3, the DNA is TGTGCCAGCAGCTTAAGGTTTGCTGCGGGGGAGGAGACCCAGTACTTC. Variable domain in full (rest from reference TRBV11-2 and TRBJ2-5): EAGVAQSPRYKIIEKRQSVAFWCNPISGHATLYWYQQILGQGPKLLIQFQNNGVVDDSQLPKDRFSAERLKGVDSTLKIQPAKLEDSAVYLCASSLRFAAGEETQYFGPGTRLLVL.

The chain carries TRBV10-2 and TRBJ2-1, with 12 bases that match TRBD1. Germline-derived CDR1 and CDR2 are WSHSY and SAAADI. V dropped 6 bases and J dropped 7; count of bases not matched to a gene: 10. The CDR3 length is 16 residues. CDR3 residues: CASRGPGTGGRNEQFF. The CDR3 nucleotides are TGCGCCAGCAGGGGTCCCGGGACAGGGGGCCGGAATGAGCAGTTCTTC.

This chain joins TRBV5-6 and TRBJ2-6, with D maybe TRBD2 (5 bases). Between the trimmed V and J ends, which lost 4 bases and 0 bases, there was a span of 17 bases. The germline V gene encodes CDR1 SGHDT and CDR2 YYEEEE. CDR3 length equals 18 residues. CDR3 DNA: TGTGCCAGCAGCCCACCCGGGGTCGCCCTCTCTGGGGCCAACGTCCTGACTTTC. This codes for CASSPPGVALSGANVLTF.

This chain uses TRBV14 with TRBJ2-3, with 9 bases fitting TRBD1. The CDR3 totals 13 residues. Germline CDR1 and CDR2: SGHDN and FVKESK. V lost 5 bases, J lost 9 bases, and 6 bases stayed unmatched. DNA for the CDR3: TGTGCCAGCAGCTGGGACAGGGAGCAGACGCAGTATTTT. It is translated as CASSWDREQTQYF. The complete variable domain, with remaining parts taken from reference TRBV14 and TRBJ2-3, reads EAGVTQFPSHSVIEKGQTVTLRCDPISGHDNLYWYRRVMGKEIKFLLHFVKESKQDESGMPNNRFLAERTGGTYSTLKVQPAELEDSGVYFCASSWDREQTQYFGPGTRLTVL.

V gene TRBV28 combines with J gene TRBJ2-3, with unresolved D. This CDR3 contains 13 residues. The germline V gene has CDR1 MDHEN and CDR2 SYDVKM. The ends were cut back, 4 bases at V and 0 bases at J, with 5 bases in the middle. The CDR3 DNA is TGTGCCAGCAGTTCCCATAGCACAGATACGCAGTATTTT. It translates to CASSSHSTDTQYF.

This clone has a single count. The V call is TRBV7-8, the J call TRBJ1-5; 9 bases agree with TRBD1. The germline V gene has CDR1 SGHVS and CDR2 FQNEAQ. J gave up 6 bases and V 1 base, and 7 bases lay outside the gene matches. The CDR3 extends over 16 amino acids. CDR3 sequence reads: CASSLGGTGTGQPQHF. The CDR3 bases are TGTGCCAGCAGCTTAGGGGGGACAGGGACCGGTCAGCCCCAGCATTTT.

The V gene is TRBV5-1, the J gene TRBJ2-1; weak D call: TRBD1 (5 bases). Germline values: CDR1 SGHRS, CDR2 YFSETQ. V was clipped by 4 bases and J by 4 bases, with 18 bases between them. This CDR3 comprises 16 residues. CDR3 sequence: CASSPSGLASYNEQFF. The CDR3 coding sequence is TGCGCCAGCAGCCCATCAGGGTTGGCCTCGTACAATGAGCAGTTCTTC.